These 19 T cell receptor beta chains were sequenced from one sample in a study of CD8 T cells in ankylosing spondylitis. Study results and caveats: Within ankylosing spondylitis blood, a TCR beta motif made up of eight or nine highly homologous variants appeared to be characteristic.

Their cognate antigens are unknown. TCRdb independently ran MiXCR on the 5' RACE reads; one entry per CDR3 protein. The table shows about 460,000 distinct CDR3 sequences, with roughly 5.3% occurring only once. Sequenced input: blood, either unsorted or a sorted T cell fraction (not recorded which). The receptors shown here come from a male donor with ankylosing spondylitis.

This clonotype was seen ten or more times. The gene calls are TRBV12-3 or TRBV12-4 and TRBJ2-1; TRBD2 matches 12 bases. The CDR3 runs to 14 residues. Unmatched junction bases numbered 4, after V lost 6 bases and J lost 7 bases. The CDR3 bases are TGTGCCAGCAGGGCCGGGACTAGCGGGAATGAGCAGTTCTTC. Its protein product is CASRAGTSGNEQFF.

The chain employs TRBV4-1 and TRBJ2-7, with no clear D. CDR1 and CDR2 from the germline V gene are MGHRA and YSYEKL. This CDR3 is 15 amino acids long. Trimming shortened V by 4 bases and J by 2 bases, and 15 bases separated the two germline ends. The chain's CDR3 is CASSPRPQPTYEQYF. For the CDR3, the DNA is TGCGCCAGCAGCCCCCGCCCGCAACCCACCTACGAGCAGTACTTC.

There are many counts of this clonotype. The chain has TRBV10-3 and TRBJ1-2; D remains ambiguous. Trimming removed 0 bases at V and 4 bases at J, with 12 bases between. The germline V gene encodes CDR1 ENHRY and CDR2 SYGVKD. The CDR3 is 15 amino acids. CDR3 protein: CAISESSGVLYGYTF. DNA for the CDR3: TGTGCCATCAGTGAGTCCAGCGGGGTACTCTATGGCTACACCTTC.

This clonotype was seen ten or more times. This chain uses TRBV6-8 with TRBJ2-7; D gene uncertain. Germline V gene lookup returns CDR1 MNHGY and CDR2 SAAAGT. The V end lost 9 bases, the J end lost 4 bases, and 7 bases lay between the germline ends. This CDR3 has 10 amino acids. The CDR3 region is CARENYEQYF. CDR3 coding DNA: TGTGCCAGGGAGAATTACGAGCAGTACTTC.

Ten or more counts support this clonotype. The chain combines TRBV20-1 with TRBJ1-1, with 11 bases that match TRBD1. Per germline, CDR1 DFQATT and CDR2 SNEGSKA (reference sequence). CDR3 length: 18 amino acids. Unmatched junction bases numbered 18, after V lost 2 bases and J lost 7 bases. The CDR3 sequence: CSARLIRTGGIFPYEAFF. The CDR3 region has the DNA TGCAGTGCTAGACTAATTAGGACAGGGGGCATCTTCCCCTATGAAGCTTTCTTT.

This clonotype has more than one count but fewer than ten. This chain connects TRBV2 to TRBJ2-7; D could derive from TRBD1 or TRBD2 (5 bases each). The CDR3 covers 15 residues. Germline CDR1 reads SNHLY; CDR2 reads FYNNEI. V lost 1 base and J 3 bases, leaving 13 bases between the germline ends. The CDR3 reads CASSEGAGSFYEQYF. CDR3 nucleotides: TGTGCCAGCAGTGAAGGGGCAGGGAGTTTCTACGAGCAGTACTTC.

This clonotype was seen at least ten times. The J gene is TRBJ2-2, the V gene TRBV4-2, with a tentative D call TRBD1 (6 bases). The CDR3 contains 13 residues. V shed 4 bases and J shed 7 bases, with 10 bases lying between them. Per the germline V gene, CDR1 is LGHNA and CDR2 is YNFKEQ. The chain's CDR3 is CASSPQQGGELFF. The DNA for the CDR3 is TGTGCCAGCAGCCCCCAACAGGGCGGGGAGCTGTTTTTT.

This CDR3 is CASSFTSGDDEQYF. Written as DNA, the CDR3 is TGCGCCAGCAGCTTCACTAGCGGGGACGACGAGCAGTACTTC. The V call is TRBV5-1, the J call TRBJ2-7; 10 bases fit TRBD2. CDR1 and CDR2 (germline): SGHRS, YFSETQ. The length of the CDR3 is 14 residues. V trimming: 2 bases; J trimming: 5 bases; junction bases outside the gene matches: 4.

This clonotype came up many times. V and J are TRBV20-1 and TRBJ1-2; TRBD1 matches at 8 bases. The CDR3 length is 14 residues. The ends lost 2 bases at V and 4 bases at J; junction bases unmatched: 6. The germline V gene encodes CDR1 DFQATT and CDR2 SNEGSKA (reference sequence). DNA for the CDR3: TGCAGTGCTAGACCATCCGGACAGGGCTATGGCTACACCTTC. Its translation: CSARPSGQGYGYTF.

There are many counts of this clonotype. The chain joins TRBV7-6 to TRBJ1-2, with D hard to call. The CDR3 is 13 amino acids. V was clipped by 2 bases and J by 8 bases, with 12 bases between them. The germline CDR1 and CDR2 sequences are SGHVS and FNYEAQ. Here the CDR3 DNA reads TGTGCCAGCAGCTTATCGAGGGCGGAGGGCTACACCTTC. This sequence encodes CASSLSRAEGYTF. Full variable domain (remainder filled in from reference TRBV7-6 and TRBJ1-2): GAGVSQSPRYKVTKRGQDVALRCDPISGHVSLYWYRQALGQGPEFLTYFNYEAQQDKSGLPNDRFSAERPEGSISTLTIQRTEQRDSAMYRCASSLSRAEGYTFGSGTRLTVV.

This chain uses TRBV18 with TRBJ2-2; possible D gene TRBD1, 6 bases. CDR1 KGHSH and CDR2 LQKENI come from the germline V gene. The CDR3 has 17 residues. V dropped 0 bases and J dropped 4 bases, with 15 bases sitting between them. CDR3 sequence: CASSPPVSTGRTGELFF. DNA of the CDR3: TGTGCCAGCTCACCACCGGTTTCGACAGGTCGCACCGGGGAGCTGTTTTTT.

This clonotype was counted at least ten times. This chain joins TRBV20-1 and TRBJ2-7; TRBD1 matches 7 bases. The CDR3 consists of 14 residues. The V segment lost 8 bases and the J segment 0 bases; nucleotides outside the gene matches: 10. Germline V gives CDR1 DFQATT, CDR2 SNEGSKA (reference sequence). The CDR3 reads CSSGVGQSSYEQYF. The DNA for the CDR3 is TGCAGTTCCGGGGTGGGACAGAGCTCCTACGAGCAGTACTTC.

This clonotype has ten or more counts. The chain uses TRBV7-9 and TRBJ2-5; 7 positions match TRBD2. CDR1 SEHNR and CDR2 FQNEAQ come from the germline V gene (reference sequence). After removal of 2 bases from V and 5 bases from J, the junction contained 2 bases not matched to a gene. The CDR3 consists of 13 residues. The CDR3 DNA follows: TGTGCCAGCAGCTTAAGGGAGGGGGAGACCCAGTACTTC. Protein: CASSLREGETQYF.

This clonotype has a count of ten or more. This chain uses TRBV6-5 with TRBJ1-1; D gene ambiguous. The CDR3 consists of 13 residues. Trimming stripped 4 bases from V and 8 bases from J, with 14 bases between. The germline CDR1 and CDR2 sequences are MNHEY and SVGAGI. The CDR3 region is CASSWTGEKEAFF. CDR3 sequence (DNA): TGTGCCAGCAGTTGGACTGGCGAAAAAGAAGCTTTCTTT.

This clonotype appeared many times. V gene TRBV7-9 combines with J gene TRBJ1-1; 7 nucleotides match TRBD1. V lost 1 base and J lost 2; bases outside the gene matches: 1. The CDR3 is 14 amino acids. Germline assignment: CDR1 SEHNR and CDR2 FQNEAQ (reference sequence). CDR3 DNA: TGTGCCAGCAGCTTAGGGGACAGAAACACTGAAGCTTTCTTT. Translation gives CASSLGDRNTEAFF.

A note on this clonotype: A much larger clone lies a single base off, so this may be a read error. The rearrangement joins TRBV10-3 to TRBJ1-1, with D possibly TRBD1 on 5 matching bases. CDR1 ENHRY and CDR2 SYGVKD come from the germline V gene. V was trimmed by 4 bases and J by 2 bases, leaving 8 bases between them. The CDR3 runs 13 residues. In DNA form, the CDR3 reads TGTGCCATCAGTGGACAGAGTAACACTGAAGCTTTCTTT. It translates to CAISGQSNTEAFF.

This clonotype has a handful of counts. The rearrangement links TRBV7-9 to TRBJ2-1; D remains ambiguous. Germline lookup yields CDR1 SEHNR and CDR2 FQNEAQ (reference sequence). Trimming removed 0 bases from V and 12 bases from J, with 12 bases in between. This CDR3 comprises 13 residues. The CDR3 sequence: CASSLAGYSGQFF. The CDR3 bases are TGTGCCAGCAGCTTAGCGGGTTATTCTGGGCAGTTCTTC.

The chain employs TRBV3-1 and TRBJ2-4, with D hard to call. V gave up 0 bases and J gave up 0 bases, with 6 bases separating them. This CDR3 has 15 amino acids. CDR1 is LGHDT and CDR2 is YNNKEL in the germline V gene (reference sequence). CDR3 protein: CASSQEGLAKNIQYF. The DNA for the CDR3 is TGTGCCAGCAGCCAAGAGGGCCTAGCCAAAAACATTCAGTACTTC.

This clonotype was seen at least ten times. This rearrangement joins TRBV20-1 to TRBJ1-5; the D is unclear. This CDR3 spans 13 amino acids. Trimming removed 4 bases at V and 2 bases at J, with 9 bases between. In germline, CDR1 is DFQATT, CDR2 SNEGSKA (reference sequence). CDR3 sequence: CSATPGGNQPQHF. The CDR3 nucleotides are TGCAGTGCTACCCCCGGGGGCAATCAGCCCCAGCATTTT.